This T cell receptor beta chain was sequenced for a study of persistence of HIV-infected CD4 T cells. Study-level points and caveats: Within sorted populations, more oligoclonal TCRs accompanied more oligoclonal proviruses.

This was the immunoSEQ version 4 assay in survey mode. Measured with immunoSEQ multiplex PCR; TCRdb has only the in-frame clones, and not every one. The top ten clones hold roughly 1.7% of a sample with about 64,000 clones, 70% to 75% of them seen once. Cells were stimulated with overlapping HIV-1 Gag 15-mer peptides. Sorted nonresponding memory CD4+ T cells were CD40L-negative, CD69-negative, CD45RO-high. Suppressive ART was started during chronic HIV-1 infection in these adults. An 18-hour stimulation of CD8-depleted PBMCs used anti-CD28/CD49d costimulation, CD40-blocking antibody and enfuvirtide. Of note for this clone: Its antigen is unknown.

This CDR3 spans 16 amino acids. Germline CDR1 is SGHAT and CDR2 is FQNNGV. V shed 0 bases and J 4 bases; nucleotides not matched to a gene: 8. The chain combines TRBV11-2 with TRBJ2-7; TRBD2 matches 8 bases. This clonotype was obtained from an adult man with HIV who was CMV-seropositive. Specimen: CD4+ T cells sorted from PBMCs after roughly 18-hour stimulation, collected from a patient who received antiretroviral therapy. The CDR3 loop is CASSLDPGTSSYEQYF. The CDR3 region has the DNA TGTGCCAGCAGCTTAGATCCCGGGACTAGTAGTTACGAGCAGTACTTC.